This T cell receptor beta chain comes out of a study of type 1 regulatory T cells. About the study: This in vitro CD4 product, T-allo10, is enriched for Tr1 cells and alloantigen-specific.

In this sample, this clonotype turned up a few times. As yet, its antigen is unknown. TCRdb re-analysed the reads in MiXCR, keeping a single row per CDR3 protein. The table has 63,000 or so distinct CDR3 sequences, more than 45% seen once. Notes on the study in general: Compared with non-type 1 regulatory T cells, type 1 regulatory T cells showed a more restricted TCR repertoire.

The sequencing sample was made of cultured non-Tr1 T cells, either the whole culture or a sorted T cell fraction (not recorded which). The sequence was collected from a human donor in good health.

The CDR3 protein is CASRAGTHTYEQYF. CDR3 DNA sequence: TGTGCCAGCAGGGCCGGGACGCATACCTACGAGCAGTACTTC. The J gene is TRBJ2-7, the V gene TRBV28; D tentatively fits TRBD1 or TRBD2 (5 bases each). The CDR3 has 14 amino acids. Looked up from germline, CDR1 is MDHEN and CDR2 is SYDVKM. Trimming took off 6 bases at V and 2 bases at J, with 14 bases between the two ends.